Following are 5 T cell receptor beta chains from one sample sequenced in a study of follicular helper T cells after annual influenza vaccination. Sequencing was performed with immunoSEQ multiplex PCR; in TCRdb, only in-frame clones are kept and a portion is missing. The sample has roughly 27,000 clones; approximately 80% are singletons. Time point reported: 2014-2015 season, pre-vaccination. The input for sequencing was CXCR5+ CD38- circulating T follicular helper cells from blood, taken on the day of influenza vaccination. Indicated subset: circulating Tfh, non-naive CD4+CXCR5+PD-1+ (ICOS+CD38+ or ICOS-CD38-). The receptors originated from an adult who received the influenza vaccine.

The chain has TRBV19 and TRBJ2-3; 8 bases map to TRBD2. The CDR3 consists of 14 residues. Trimming took 5 bases from V and 3 from J; bases not matched to a gene: 4. Germline V gene lookup returns CDR1 LNHDA and CDR2 SQIVND (reference sequence). Written as DNA, the CDR3 is TGTGCCAGTAGTCCGTTAGCGGGAACAGATACGCAGTATTTT. Its translation is CASSPLAGTDTQYF.

Here the CDR3 reads CASSVTNTGELFF. The CDR3 DNA reads as TGTGCCAGCAGTGTTACGAACACCGGGGAGCTGTTTTTT. The chain has TRBV7-2 and TRBJ2-2; D is unresolved. The CDR3 runs to 13 residues. Deletions cut 6 bases from V and 0 bases from J, with 5 bases between. Germline values: CDR1 SGHTA, CDR2 FQGNSA.

The V gene is TRBV2, the J gene TRBJ2-1, with 7 bases matching TRBD2. V lost 6 bases, J lost 6 bases, and 8 bases stayed unmatched. The CDR3 has 14 amino acids. Germline V gene sequence: CDR1 SNHLY, CDR2 FYNNEI. CDR3 sequence (DNA): TGTGCCAGCAGCCCCGGGAGGACCCCCAATGAGCAGTTCTTC. As protein: CASSPGRTPNEQFF.

This clone appeared a single time. The CDR3 sequence: CASSLTGFRGGYTF. The CDR3 bases are TGCGCCAGCAGCCTGACAGGCTTTAGGGGTGGCTACACCTTC. The chain joins TRBV5-1 to TRBJ1-2; D might be TRBD1 (6 bases). The germline CDR1 and CDR2 sequences are SGHRS and YFSETQ. Trimming removed 4 bases at V and 7 bases at J, with 17 bases between. This CDR3 has 14 amino acids.

This clone was found a few times. The rearrangement joins TRBV5-6 to TRBJ2-3; 7 nucleotides match TRBD2. CDR1 is SGHDT and CDR2 is YYEEEE in the germline V gene. The junction had 7 bases not matched to a gene; V was cut back by 6 bases and J by 0 bases. The CDR3 sequence is 15 residues long. The CDR3 loop is CASTNWGGSTDTQYF. As DNA, the CDR3 is TGTGCCAGCACAAATTGGGGGGGGAGCACAGATACGCAGTATTTT.